This T cell receptor beta chain was found in a study of siplizumab effects on memory and regulatory T cells. Study-wide results and limits: Proliferating siplizumab-cultured Tregs lacked confirmed suppressive function. Controls had 26.9% Treg-derived mappable alloreactive CD4+ clones on average, versus around 64% with siplizumab.

This CDR3 region has 18 residues. The germline V gene has CDR1 MDHEN and CDR2 SYDVKM. The V segment lost 5 bases and the J segment 3 bases; nucleotides outside the gene matches: 13. With respect to this clone: No antigen is known for it.

Using immunoSEQ multiplex PCR, the repertoire was profiled, and TCRdb retains in-frame clones only, with some absent. The sample includes about 100,000 clones, about 94% seen only once; the top ten take approximately 1.4%. Sequencing input: non-Treg CD4+ T cells sorted from blood. This sequence joins TRBV28 and TRBJ2-7, with 13 bases identical to TRBD2. This receptor was obtained from a human donor in good health. CDR3 sequence: CASSPRFRTSGSFYEQYF. The CDR3, as DNA: TGTGCCAGCAGTCCCAGATTCCGGACTAGCGGGAGTTTCTACGAGCAGTACTTC. The entire variable domain, with the rest obtained from reference TRBV28 and TRBJ2-7, is as follows: DVKVTQSSRYLVKRTGEKVFLECVQDMDHENMFWYRQDPGLGLRLIYFSYDVKMKEKGDIPEGYSVSREKKERFSLILESASTNQTSMYLCASSPRFRTSGSFYEQYFGPGTRLTVT.